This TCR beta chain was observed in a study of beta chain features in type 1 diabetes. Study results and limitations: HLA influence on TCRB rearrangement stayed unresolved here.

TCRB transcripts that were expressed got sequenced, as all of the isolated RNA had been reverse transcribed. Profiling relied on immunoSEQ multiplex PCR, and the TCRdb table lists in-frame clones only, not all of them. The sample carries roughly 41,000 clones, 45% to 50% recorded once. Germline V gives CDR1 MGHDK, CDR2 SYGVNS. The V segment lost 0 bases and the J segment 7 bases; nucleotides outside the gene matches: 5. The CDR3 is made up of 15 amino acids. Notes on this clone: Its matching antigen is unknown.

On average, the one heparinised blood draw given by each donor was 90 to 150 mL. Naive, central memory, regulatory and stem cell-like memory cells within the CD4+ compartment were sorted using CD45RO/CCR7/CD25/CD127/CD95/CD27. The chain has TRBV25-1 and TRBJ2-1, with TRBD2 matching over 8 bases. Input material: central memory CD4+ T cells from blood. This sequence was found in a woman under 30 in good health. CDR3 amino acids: CASSEYGGRRNEQFF. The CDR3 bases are TGTGCCAGCAGTGAATATGGCGGGAGGCGTAATGAGCAGTTCTTC.